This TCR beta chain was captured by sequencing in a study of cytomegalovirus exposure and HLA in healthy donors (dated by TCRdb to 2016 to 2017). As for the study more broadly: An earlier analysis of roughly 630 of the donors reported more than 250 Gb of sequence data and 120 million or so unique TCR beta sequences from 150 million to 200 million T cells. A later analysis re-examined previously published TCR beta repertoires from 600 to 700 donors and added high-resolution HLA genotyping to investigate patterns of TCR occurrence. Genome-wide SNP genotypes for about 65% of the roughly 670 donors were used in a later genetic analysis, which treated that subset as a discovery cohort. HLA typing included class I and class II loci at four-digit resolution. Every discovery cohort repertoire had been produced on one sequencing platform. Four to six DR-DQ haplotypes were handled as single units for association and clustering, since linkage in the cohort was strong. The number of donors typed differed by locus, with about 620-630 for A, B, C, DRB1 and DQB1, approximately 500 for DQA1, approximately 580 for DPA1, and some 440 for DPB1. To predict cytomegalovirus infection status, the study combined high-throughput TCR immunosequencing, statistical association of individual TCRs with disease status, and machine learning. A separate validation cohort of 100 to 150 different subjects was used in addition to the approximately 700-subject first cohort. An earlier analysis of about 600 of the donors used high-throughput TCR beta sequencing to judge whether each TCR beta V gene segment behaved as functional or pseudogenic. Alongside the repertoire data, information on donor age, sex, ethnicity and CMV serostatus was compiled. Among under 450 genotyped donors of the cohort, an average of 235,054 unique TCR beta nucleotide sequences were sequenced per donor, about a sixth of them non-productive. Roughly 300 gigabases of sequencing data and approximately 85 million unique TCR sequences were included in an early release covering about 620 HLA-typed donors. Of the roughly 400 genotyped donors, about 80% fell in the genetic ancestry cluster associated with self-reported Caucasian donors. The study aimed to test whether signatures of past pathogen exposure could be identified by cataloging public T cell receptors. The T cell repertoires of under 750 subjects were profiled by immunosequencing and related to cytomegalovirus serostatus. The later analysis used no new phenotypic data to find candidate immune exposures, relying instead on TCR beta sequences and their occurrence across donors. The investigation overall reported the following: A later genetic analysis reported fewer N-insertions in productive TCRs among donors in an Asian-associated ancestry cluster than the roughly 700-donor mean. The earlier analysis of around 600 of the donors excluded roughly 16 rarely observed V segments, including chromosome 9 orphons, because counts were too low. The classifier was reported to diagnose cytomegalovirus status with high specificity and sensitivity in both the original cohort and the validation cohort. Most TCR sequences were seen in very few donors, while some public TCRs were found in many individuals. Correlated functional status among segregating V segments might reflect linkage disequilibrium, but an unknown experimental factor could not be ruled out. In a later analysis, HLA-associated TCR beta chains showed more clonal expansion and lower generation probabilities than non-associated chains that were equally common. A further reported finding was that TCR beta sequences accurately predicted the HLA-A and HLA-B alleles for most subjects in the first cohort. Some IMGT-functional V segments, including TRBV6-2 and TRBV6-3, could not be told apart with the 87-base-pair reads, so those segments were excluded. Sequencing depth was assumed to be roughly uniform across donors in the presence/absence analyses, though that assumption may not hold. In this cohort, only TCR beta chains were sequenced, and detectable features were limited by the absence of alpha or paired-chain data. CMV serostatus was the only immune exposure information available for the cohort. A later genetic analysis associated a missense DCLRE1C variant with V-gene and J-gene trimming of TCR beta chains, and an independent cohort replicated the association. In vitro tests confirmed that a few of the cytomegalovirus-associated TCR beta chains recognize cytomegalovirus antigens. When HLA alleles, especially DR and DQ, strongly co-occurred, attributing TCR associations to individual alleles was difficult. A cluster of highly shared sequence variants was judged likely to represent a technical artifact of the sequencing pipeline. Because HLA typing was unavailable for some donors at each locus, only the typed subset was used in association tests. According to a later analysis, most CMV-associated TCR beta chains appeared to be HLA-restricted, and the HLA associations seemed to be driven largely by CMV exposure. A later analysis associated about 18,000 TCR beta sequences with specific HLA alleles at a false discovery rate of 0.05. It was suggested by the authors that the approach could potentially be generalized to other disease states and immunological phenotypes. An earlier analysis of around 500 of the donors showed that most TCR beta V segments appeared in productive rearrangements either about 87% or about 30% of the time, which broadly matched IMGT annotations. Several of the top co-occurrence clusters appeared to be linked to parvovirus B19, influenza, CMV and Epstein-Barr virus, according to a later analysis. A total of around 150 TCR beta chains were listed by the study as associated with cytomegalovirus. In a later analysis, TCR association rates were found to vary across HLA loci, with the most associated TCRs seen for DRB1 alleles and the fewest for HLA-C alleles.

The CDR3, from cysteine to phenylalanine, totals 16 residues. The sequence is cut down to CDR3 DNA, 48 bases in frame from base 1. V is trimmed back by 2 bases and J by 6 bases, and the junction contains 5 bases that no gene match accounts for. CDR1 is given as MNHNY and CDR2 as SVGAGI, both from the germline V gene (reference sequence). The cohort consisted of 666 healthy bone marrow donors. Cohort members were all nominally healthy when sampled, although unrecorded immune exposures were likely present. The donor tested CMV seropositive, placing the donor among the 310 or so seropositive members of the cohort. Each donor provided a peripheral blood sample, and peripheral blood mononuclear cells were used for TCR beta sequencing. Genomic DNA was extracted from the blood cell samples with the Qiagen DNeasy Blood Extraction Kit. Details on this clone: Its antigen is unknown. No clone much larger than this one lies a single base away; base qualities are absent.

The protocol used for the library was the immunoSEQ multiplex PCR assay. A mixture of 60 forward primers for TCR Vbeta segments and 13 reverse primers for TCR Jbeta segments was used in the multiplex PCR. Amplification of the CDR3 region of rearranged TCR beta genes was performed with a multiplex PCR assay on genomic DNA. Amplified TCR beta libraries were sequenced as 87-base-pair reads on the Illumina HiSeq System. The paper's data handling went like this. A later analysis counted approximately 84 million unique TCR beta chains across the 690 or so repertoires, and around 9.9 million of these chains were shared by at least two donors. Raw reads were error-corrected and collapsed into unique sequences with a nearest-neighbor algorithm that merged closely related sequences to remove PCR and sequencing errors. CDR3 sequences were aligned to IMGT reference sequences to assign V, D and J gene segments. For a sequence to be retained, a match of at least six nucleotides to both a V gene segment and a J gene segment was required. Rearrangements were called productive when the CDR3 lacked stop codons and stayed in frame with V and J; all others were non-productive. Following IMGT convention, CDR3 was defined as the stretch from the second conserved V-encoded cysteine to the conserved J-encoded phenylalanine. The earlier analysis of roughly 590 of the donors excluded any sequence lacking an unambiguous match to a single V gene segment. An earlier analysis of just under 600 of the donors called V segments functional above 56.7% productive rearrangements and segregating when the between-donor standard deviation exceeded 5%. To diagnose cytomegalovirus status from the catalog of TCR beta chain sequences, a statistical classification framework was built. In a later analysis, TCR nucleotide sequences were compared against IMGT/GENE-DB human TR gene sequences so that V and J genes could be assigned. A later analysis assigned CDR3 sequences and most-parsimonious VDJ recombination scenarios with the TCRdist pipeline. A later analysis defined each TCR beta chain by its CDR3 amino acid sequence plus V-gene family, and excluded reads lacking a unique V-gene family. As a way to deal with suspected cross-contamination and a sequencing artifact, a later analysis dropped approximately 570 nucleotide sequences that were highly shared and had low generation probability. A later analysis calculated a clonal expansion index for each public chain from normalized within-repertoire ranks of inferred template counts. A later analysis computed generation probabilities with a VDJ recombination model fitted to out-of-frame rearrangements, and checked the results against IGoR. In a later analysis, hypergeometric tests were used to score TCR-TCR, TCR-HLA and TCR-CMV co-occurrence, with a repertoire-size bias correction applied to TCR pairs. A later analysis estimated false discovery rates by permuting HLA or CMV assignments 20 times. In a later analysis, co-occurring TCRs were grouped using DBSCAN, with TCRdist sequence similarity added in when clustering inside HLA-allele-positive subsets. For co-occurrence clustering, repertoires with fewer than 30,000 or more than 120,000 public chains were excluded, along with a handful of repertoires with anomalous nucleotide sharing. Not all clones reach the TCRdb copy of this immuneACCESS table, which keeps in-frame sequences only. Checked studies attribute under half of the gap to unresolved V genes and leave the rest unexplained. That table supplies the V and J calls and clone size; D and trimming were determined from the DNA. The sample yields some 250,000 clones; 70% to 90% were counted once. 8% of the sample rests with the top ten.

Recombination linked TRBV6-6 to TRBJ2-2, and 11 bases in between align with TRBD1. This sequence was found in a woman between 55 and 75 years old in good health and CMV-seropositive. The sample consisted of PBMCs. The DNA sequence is TGTGCCAGCAGTTACGGTGGACAGGGGGCATCCGGGGAGCTGTTTTTT. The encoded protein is CASSYGGQGASGELFF.